These T cell receptor beta chains were read from a single sample in a study of blood T cells in healthy people across ages. From the 5' RACE reads, TCRdb called clonotypes with MiXCR, one entry per CDR3 protein. The sample lists about 970,000 distinct CDR3 sequences; roughly 51% were seen once. Sequenced sample: blood. Receptors originate from a woman aged 60-75 years in good health. The CDR3 runs from the conserved cysteine through the conserved F or W.

CDR3,length,V,J
CASSLGGDSNQPQHF,15,TRBV5-1,TRBJ1-5
CASRTFAGYNEQFF,14,TRBV27,TRBJ2-1
CSASPPGQFSYEQYF,15,TRBV20-1,TRBJ2-7
CASSKVRGTSGIAPNEQFF,19,TRBV21-1,TRBJ2-1
CSVESSDRAWGYEQYF,16,TRBV29-1,TRBJ2-7
CSVSAGEFSTQYF,13,TRBV29-1,TRBJ2-3
CASSPAIYEQYF,12,TRBV5-8,TRBJ2-7
CSVSGSTDTQYF,12,TRBV29-1,TRBJ2-3
CASSPQWKSEQYF,13,TRBV28,TRBJ2-7
CASRLDESRVLGELFF,16,TRBV4-1,TRBJ2-2